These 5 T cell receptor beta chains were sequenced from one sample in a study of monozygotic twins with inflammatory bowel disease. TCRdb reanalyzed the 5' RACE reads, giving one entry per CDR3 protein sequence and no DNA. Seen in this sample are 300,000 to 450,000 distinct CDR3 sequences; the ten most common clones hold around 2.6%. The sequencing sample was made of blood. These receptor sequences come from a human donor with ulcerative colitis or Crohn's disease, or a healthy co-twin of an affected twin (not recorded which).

The CDR3: CASSLFNSNEQFF. J is TRBJ2-1 and V is TRBV3-1. Germline CDR1 reads LGHDT; CDR2 reads YNNKEL (reference sequence). The CDR3 extends over 13 amino acids.

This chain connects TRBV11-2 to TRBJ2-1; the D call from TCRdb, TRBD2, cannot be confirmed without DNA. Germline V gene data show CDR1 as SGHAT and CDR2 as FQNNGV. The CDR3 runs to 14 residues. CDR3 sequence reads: CASYSEGSYNEQFF.

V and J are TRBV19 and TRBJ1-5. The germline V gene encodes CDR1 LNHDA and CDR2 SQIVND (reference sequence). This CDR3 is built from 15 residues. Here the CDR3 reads CASSPSGGFNQPQHF. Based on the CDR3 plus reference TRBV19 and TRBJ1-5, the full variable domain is DGGITQSPKYLFRKEGQNVTLSCEQNLNHDAMYWYRQDPGQGLRLIYYSQIVNDFQKGDIAEGYSVSREKKESFPLTVTSAQKNPTAFYLCASSPSGGFNQPQHFGDGTRLSIL.

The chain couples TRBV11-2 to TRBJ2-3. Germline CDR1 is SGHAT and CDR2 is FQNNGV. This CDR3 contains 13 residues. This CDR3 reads CASRLLVTDTQYF.

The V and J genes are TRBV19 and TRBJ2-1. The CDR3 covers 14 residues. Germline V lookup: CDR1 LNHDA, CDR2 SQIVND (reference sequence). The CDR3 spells CASSIGVSYNEQFF.